The sequence of this T cell receptor beta chain was determined in a study of blood T cell repertoires in COVID-19. Study at large: Samples came from the United States, Italy and Spain, spanning acute and convalescent COVID-19. The cDNA or gDNA used as material had been derived from T cells, B-cell-depleted T cells, or PBMCs.

Authors' analysis steps: Reference gene primer amplification yielded estimated nucleated cell counts. Some clones are missing from TCRdb's copy, which holds only in-frame ones; the method was immunoSEQ multiplex PCR. V and J calls and clone size are those listed in that table; D and trimming were worked out from the DNA. The profile covers 200,000 to 250,000 clones, with roughly 85% appearing a single time and approximately 0.89% taken by the ten largest. The receptor was isolated from a man between 40 and 49 years old with acute or convalescent COVID-19. The sequencing input was peripheral blood.

The CDR3 is CASSVAGNYGYTF. DNA of the CDR3: TGTGCCAGCAGCGTAGCAGGGAACTATGGCTACACCTTC. The chain recombines TRBV9 with TRBJ1-2; TRBD1 is a possible D gene (5 bases). Germline CDR1 SGDLS, CDR2 YYNGEE. The V end lost 0 bases, the J end lost 2 bases, and 5 bases lay between the germline ends. The CDR3 extends over 13 amino acids. Combining the CDR3 with reference TRBV9 and TRBJ1-2 gives the whole variable domain DSGVTQTPKHLITATGQRVTLRCSPRSGDLSVYWYQQSLDQGLQFLIQYYNGEERAKGNILERFSAQQFPDLHSELNLSSLELGDSALYFCASSVAGNYGYTFGSGTRLTVV.